This T cell receptor beta chain is drawn from a study of T-cell reconstitution after alpha-beta-depleted transplantation in children. The CDR3 covers 13 residues. Trimming shortened V by 5 bases and J by 8 bases, and 15 bases separated the two germline ends. The table lists this clonotype with a few counts. During its preparation, the TCRbeta library received unique molecular identifiers. TCRdb re-analysed the PCR reads in MiXCR, keeping a single row per CDR3 protein. The data show hundreds of thousands of distinct CDR3 sequences, 8% to 9.5% seen once. The sample here was PBMCs from the stem cell graft donor, taken from the stem cell graft. The chain links TRBV12-3 or TRBV12-4 to TRBJ1-2, with a possible D match to TRBD1 (5 bases). The sequence was obtained from a human donor who donated a stem cell graft to a child with acute lymphoblastic leukemia. The CDR3 loop reads CASSDRGMGGYTF. The DNA for the CDR3 is TGTGCCAGCAGTGACCGGGGCATGGGAGGCTACACCTTC.